This T cell receptor (beta chain) was documented in a study of cytomegalovirus exposure and HLA in healthy donors. The study, taken as a whole, reports: Sequences of the TCR beta chain were said to predict the HLA-A and HLA-B alleles of most subjects accurately. Overall, about 160 TCR beta chains were annotated as cytomegalovirus-associated.

This clone was observed a single time. Its target is not known. The length of the CDR3 is 16 residues. Trimming took 1 base from V and 6 from J; bases not matched to a gene: 3. CDR1 is MDHEN, CDR2 SYDVKM, per germline. This PCR relied on a set of 60 Vbeta primers and 13 Jbeta primers. Produced via immunoSEQ multiplex PCR; TCRdb's table is partial and in-frame only. The table lists over 150,000 clones, 71% of them singletons. The sample was PBMCs. The chain has TRBV28 and TRBJ2-2; TRBD2 matches 12 bases. The sequence came from a woman aged 25 to 39 in good health and CMV-seronegative. The CDR3: CASSLYGLAGSGELFF. The DNA of the CDR3 is TGTGCCAGCAGTTTATATGGACTAGCGGGATCCGGGGAGCTGTTTTTT.